This TCR beta chain was sequenced for a study of cytomegalovirus exposure and HLA in healthy donors. The germline CDR1 and CDR2 sequences are MNHNY and SVGAGI (reference sequence). The CDR3 is 14 amino acids. Trimming left V 5 bases short and J 6 bases short, with 17 bases between. Use of 60 Vbeta and 13 Jbeta primers characterized the PCR. Sequencing was performed with immunoSEQ multiplex PCR; in TCRdb, only in-frame clones are kept and a portion is missing. Of about 150,000 clones in the sample, roughly 80% were seen once. Though nominally healthy at sampling, donors likely had unrecorded immune exposures. In its sample, this clone was seen once. Antigen unknown. The study's findings and limits: A few chains tied to CMV proved CMV antigen-specific in vitro. In an earlier analysis, most TCR beta V segments were productive about 87% or about 30% of the time.

The chain has TRBV6-6 and TRBJ2-7, with D possibly TRBD1 on 7 matching bases. The clonotype originates from a man aged 18 to 30 in good health and CMV-seronegative. Specimen: PBMCs. The CDR3 protein is CASSQPQGGGEQYF. For the CDR3, the DNA is TGTGCCAGCAGTCAGCCTCAGGGGGGAGGCGAGCAGTACTTC.